Listed here are 7 T cell receptor beta chains from one sample, sequenced in a study of blood T cell repertoires in COVID-19. Using immunoSEQ multiplex PCR, the repertoire was profiled, and TCRdb retains in-frame clones only, with some absent. The data show 90,000 to 120,000 clones, 60% to 85% seen once. Specimen: peripheral blood. These receptors were collected from a woman aged 35 to 49 with acute or convalescent COVID-19.

The chain carries TRBV5-1 and TRBJ2-5; possible D gene TRBD1, 6 bases. In germline, CDR1 is SGHRS, CDR2 YFSETQ. There are 15 residues in the CDR3. The V gene lost 0 bases and the J gene lost 2 bases, with 11 bases spanning the gap. The CDR3 bases are TGCGCCAGCAGCTTGGTGCCAGGGGAACAAGAGACCCAGTACTTC. It encodes CASSLVPGEQETQYF.

The rearrangement links TRBV5-1 to TRBJ2-2; D perhaps matches TRBD1 (6 bases). With 4 bases removed from V and 7 bases from J, the gap between germline ends came to 14 bases. CDR1 and CDR2 (germline): SGHRS, YFSETQ. CDR3 length: 14 residues. This CDR3 is CASSQQGTGGELFF. As DNA, the CDR3 is TGCGCCAGCAGCCAACAGGGAACGGGCGGGGAGCTGTTTTTT.

The chain couples TRBV5-4 to TRBJ2-2; 9 positions agree with TRBD1. Germline loops: CDR1 SGHNT, CDR2 YYREEE (reference sequence). V lost 3 bases to trimming and J lost 5 bases; unmatched junction nucleotides: 5. The length of the CDR3 is 15 residues. The CDR3 protein is CASSSDRGRTGELFF. The CDR3 DNA follows: TGTGCCAGCAGCTCCGACAGGGGGAGAACCGGGGAGCTGTTTTTT.

V and J are TRBV28 and TRBJ2-7, with a weak D call TRBD1 (7 bases). Germline values: CDR1 MDHEN, CDR2 SYDVKM. With 6 bases removed from V and 2 bases from J, the gap between germline ends came to 17 bases. The CDR3 is 15 amino acids. The chain's CDR3 is CASRGAGTEPYEQYF. The CDR3 nucleotides read TGTGCCAGCAGGGGGGCGGGGACAGAGCCCTACGAGCAGTACTTC.

The chain combines TRBV6-5 with TRBJ2-1; 8 positions match TRBD1. This CDR3 has 11 amino acids. Unmatched junction bases numbered 1, after V lost 2 bases and J lost 13 bases. Per germline, CDR1 MNHEY and CDR2 SVGAGI. This chain's CDR3 is CASSYDRGQFF. DNA of the CDR3: TGTGCCAGCAGTTACGACAGGGGACAGTTCTTC.

This clone is a singleton in its sample. The chain is built from TRBV19 and TRBJ1-1, with D tentatively TRBD1 (5 bases). Per the germline V gene, CDR1 is LNHDA and CDR2 is SQIVND (reference sequence). The CDR3 extends over 14 amino acids. V lost 5 bases and J 6 bases, leaving 16 bases between the germline ends. CDR3 in amino acids: CASSLQTGMAEAFF. Here the CDR3 DNA reads TGTGCCAGTAGTCTCCAAACAGGAATGGCTGAAGCTTTCTTT.

This clone showed up just a few times. The chain couples TRBV5-5 to TRBJ1-1, with unresolved D. The germline V and J ends were trimmed by 0 bases and 1 base, with 7 bases remaining between them. This CDR3 comprises 14 residues. Germline V gene lookup returns CDR1 SGHKS and CDR2 YYEKEE (reference sequence). Here the CDR3 DNA reads TGTGCCAGCAGCTTGGTGGCAGGGAACACTGAAGCTTTCTTT. This gives the protein CASSLVAGNTEAFF.